Presented here are 10 T cell receptor beta chains from one specimen sequenced in a study of OX40 agonist ivuxolimab in advanced cancers. Here immunoSEQ multiplex PCR was the method, and the copy in TCRdb shows in-frame clones only, minus some. The repertoire holds 65,000 to 75,000 clones, with more than 75% as singletons. This specimen was CD4+ or CD8+ T cells sorted from blood, taken in a trial of the OX40 agonist ivuxolimab. Receptors were obtained from an adult with an advanced solid tumor such as melanoma, head and neck, liver or kidney cancer.

This chain connects TRBV4-2 to TRBJ2-6, with TRBD2 as a possible D gene (5 bases). Germline CDR1 LGHNA, CDR2 YNFKEQ. Trimming took 0 bases from V and 0 from J, leaving 9 bases between them. CDR3 length: 17 amino acids. This CDR3 reads CASSQDIGGSGANVLTF. As DNA, the CDR3 is TGTGCCAGCAGCCAAGACATCGGAGGCTCTGGGGCCAACGTCCTGACTTTC.

This chain uses TRBV28 with TRBJ2-7, with TRBD2 as a possible D gene (6 bases). The germline CDR1 and CDR2 sequences are MDHEN and SYDVKM. The CDR3 runs 14 residues. V lost 2 bases and J lost 0, with 8 bases in between. CDR3 region: CASSLGGVSYEQYF. CDR3 DNA: TGTGCCAGCAGTTTAGGCGGGGTCTCCTACGAGCAGTACTTC.

Of note for this clone: At one of its ends the junction is not consistent with the germline gene, which may arise from a read error. This chain joins TRBV7-2 and TRBJ2-5; unclear D gene. In germline, CDR1 is SGHTA, CDR2 FQGNSA. This CDR3 spans 11 amino acids. CDR3 nucleotide sequence: TGTGCCAGCAGCTTTGGAGAGGCCCAGTACTTC. It is translated as CASSFGEAQYF.

The V call is TRBV11-3, the J call TRBJ1-1; 11 nucleotides match TRBD1. CDR1 is SGHNT and CDR2 is YENEEA in the germline V gene. V was clipped by 1 base and J by 4 bases; unmatched bases: 5. The CDR3 contains 16 residues. The CDR3 reads CASSLGTGTGGTEAFF. The DNA for the CDR3 is TGTGCCAGCAGCTTAGGGACCGGGACAGGGGGCACTGAAGCTTTCTTT.

The chain couples TRBV5-1 to TRBJ2-7; 7 bases are a match to TRBD1. This CDR3 comprises 15 residues. The germline CDR1 and CDR2 sequences are SGHRS and YFSETQ. V lost 4 bases and J lost 2; bases outside the gene matches: 9. The CDR3 nucleotides read TGCGCCAGCAGCCGTTCTGGGACAGATGCCTACGAGCAGTACTTC. It encodes CASSRSGTDAYEQYF.

The rearrangement links TRBV5-6 to TRBJ2-3; the D gene is possibly TRBD2 (6 bases). The CDR3 sequence is 16 residues long. Germline CDR1 and CDR2: SGHDT and YYEEEE. V lost 0 bases and J 4 bases, leaving 15 bases between the germline ends. The CDR3 DNA reads TGTGCCAGCAGCTTGGAGTTAGGGGAGGTGGCAGATACGCAGTATTTT. It is translated as CASSLELGEVADTQYF.

This clone was seen once. This chain joins TRBV6-5 and TRBJ1-5; TRBD1 is a possible D gene (5 bases). V was trimmed by 2 bases and J by 5 bases, leaving 13 bases between them. The CDR3 length is 15 residues. Germline V gene lookup returns CDR1 MNHEY and CDR2 SVGAGI. The CDR3 protein is CASSYDGGSDQPQHF. The CDR3 nucleotides are TGTGCCAGCAGTTACGACGGGGGAAGTGATCAGCCCCAGCATTTT.

V and J are TRBV28 and TRBJ1-4; TRBD1 aligns across 8 bases. The CDR3 extends over 16 amino acids. Trimming took 6 bases from V and 5 from J; bases not matched to a gene: 11. CDR1 MDHEN and CDR2 SYDVKM come from the germline V gene. The CDR3 spells CASSPPPGQVNEKLFF. CDR3 DNA sequence: TGTGCCAGCAGCCCTCCCCCGGGACAGGTGAATGAAAAACTGTTTTTT.

In its sample, this clone was seen a few times. The chain employs TRBV7-2 and TRBJ2-7; D is uncertain. Per germline, CDR1 SGHTA and CDR2 FQGNSA. The CDR3 has 13 amino acids. The V and J ends lost 5 bases and 4 bases respectively, with 12 bases between them. In DNA form, the CDR3 reads TGTGCCAGCAGCCGCGGATGGGGTTACGAGCAGTACTTC. Translated: CASSRGWGYEQYF.

DNA for the CDR3: TGTGCCAGTAGTACTAGCCCGACCGCGAGCTCCTACAATGAGCAGTTCTTC. This translates into CASSTSPTASSYNEQFF. The V and J genes are TRBV19 and TRBJ2-1; a weak D match, TRBD2 (5 bases). V was cut by 4 bases and J by 0 bases, with 16 bases left in between. The CDR3 sequence is 17 residues long. Germline CDR1 LNHDA, CDR2 SQIVND (reference sequence).